This T cell receptor beta chain was sequenced during a study of T cell repertoires in cytomegalovirus infection (dated by TCRdb to about 2019). In terms of the full investigation: The HLA type of each donor mattered for the analysis, because public TCR beta signatures pointed to carriage of CMV infection along with the matching HLA type. Overall results and qualifications from the work: Carriers of CMV infection plus the relevant HLA type were discriminated by the cumulative frequency of public TCR beta family members in the study cohort and in an independent approximately 360-donor cohort. In the ex vivo response, HLA-C-restricted CMV-specific TCR beta clonotypes were dominant, and in two of eight donors the single most frequent clonotype came from this HLA-C-restricted group.

The sequencer was an Illumina HiSeq 1500. TCRdb passed the public sequencing reads through fastp at Q25 and MiXCR, retaining productive beta sequences. CDR3 protein duplicates are merged, each entry listing the most common genes and DNA. This sample gives around 630,000 distinct CDR3 sequences in total; approximately 25% of them show up just once. The biggest ten clones account for 8% of the sample. Concerning this clonotype: This receptor's antigen is unknown. No base-level quality is on record; no much larger clone is a single base apart.

Germline trimming amounts to 6 bases on V and 8 bases on J, with 10 as the count of junction bases outside the gene matches. The CDR3 sequence holds 15 residues, the cysteine and phenylalanine included. Here the CDR3 DNA is all that survives: 45 bases in frame from base 1. The germline V gene yields SGHVS for CDR1 and FQNEAQ for CDR2. This sequence was found in a human donor in good health (CMV status not recorded). Some clones in this sample may be carry-over from other donors' samples. The specimen sequenced was CD8+ T cells from PBMCs. The chain uses TRBV7-8 and TRBJ2-3, with 11 junctional bases fitting TRBD1. The CDR3 region: CASRGQGAMKGTQYF. The DNA sequence is as follows: TGTGCCAGCAGAGGACAGGGGGCGATGAAGGGTACGCAGTATTTT.